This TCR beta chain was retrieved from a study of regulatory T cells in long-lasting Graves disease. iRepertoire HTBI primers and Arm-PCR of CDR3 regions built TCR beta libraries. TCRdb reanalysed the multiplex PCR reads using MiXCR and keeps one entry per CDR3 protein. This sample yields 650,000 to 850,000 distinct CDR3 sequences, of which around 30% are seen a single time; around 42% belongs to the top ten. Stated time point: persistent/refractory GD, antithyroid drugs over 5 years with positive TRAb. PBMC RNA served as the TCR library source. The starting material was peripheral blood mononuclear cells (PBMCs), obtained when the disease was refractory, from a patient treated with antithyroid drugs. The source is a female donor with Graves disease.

The CDR3 DNA is TGCAGTGCTAGAGAACGCAGGGTATACGAAAAACTGTTTTTT. Translating it yields CSARERRVYEKLFF. J is TRBJ1-4 and V is TRBV20-1; TRBD1 is a possible D gene (5 bases). The V gene lost 0 bases and the J gene lost 8 bases, with 13 bases spanning the gap. CDR1 and CDR2 from the germline V gene are DFQATT and SNEGSKA (reference sequence). CDR3 size: 14 residues.